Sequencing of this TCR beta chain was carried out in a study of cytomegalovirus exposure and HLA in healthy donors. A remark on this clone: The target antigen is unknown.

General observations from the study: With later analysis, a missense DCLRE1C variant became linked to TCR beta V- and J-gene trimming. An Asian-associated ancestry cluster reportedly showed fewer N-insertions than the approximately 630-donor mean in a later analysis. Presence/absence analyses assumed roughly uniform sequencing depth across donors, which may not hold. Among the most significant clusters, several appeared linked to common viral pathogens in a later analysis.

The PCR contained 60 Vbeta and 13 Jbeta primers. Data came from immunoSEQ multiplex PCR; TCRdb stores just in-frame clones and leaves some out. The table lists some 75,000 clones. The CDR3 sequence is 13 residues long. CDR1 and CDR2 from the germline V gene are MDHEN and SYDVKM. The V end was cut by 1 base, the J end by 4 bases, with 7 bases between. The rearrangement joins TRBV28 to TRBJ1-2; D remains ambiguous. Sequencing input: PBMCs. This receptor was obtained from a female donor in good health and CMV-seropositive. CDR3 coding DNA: TGTGCCAGCAGTTTATCACCACTCTATGGCTACACCTTC. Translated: CASSLSPLYGYTF.